The T cell receptor beta chain described here comes from a study of a mutant IDH1 vaccine in newly diagnosed glioma. Study-level background: Vaccines began 4-6 weeks after radiotherapy alone, or with temozolomide cycles.

This CDR3 is built from 17 residues. Between the trimmed V and J ends, which lost 1 base and 4 bases, there was a span of 20 bases. Germline loops: CDR1 SGHDN, CDR2 FVKESK. Libraries were prepared by immunoSEQ multiplex PCR; TCRdb keeps only in-frame clonotypes and omits some of them. This table holds around 70,000 clones, around 87% found once. The time point denotes: week 35, safety follow-up. In every dose of vaccine, 300 ug of mutant IDH1 20-mer peptide was given alongside topical imiquimod. As concerns this clone: As yet, its antigen is unknown.

The TCR sequence derives from a man aged 25 to 40 with glioma. Sequenced here: PBMCs, sampled from a glioma patient whose treatment included an IDH1 peptide vaccine. The rearrangement uses TRBV14 and TRBJ2-7; TRBD1 is a possible D gene (7 bases). CDR3 bases: TGTGCCAGCAGCCAAGTGAGACAGGGAGGATTACGATACGAGCAGTACTTC. Its protein product is CASSQVRQGGLRYEQYF.